The T cell receptor beta chain under discussion was sequenced for a study of blood T cell repertoires in COVID-19. Study information: The United States, Italy and Spain were the sources of the acute and convalescent COVID-19 samples.

This CDR3 has 17 residues. Germline V gene sequence: CDR1 MNHEY, CDR2 SMNVEV (reference sequence). Trimming pared 4 bases from V and 7 bases from J, leaving 25 bases between. Per the original methods: Amplification of reference gene primers was used by the study to estimate nucleated cell counts. Here immunoSEQ multiplex PCR was the method, and the copy in TCRdb shows in-frame clones only, minus some. From that table come the V and J calls and clone size; the DNA was used to work out D and trimming. The table shows more than 95,000 clones, with around 88% occurring only once. Material for sequencing was peripheral blood. The sequence came from a man of 80 years or more with active or convalescent COVID-19. This chain connects TRBV27 to TRBJ1-2, with D possibly being TRBD1 (6 bases). This CDR3 is CASSSVLSTGKGGGYTF. CDR3 in DNA: TGTGCCAGCAGTTCCGTTTTGTCTACAGGGAAGGGTGGTGGCTACACCTTC.